The 2 T cell receptor beta chains below come from one sample, sequenced in a study of T cells in Graves' hyperthyroidism and ophthalmopathy. Authors of the study amplified TCR beta CDR3 regions from RNA transcripts. When the TCR CDR3 underwent first-round RT-PCR, the HTBI primer set was used. TCRdb re-analysed the multiplex PCR reads in MiXCR, keeping a single row per CDR3 protein. The sample lists roughly 35,000 distinct CDR3 sequences; 52% were seen once. Sequenced input: blood. These receptors all come from a woman between 40 and 50 years old with Graves' ophthalmopathy.

This clonotype was seen repeatedly, ten times or more. The chain employs TRBV12-3 or TRBV12-4 and TRBJ2-2, with D unclear. CDR3 length: 15 amino acids. The V end was cut by 8 bases, the J end by 5 bases, with 18 bases between. The CDR3 sequence: CASGPKMARTGELFF. The CDR3 bases are TGTGCCAGCGGGCCCAAAATGGCTCGGACCGGGGAGCTGTTTTTT.

This clonotype occurred many times. A much bigger clone sits one base away, suggesting this may be a read error. The chain employs TRBV14 and TRBJ1-2; TRBD1 might be the D (5 bases). Trimming left V 6 bases short and J 3 bases short, with 17 bases between. The CDR3 is 15 amino acids. The germline CDR1 and CDR2 sequences are SGHDN and FVKESK. The CDR3 protein is CASSPRGEGDYGYTF. The CDR3 DNA follows: TGTGCCAGCAGTCCCCGGGGGGAAGGGGACTATGGCTACACCTTC.